This is a list of T cell receptor beta chains from one sample in a study of T cell responses to AZD1222 COVID-19 vaccine. The protocol was immunoSEQ multiplex PCR, while the TCRdb copy is restricted to in-frame clones and leaves out a portion. The table includes some 140,000 clones, around 89% detected once. The sequencing here drew on peripheral blood, taken on day 0 of AZD1222 vaccination. All receptors come from an adult in good health. CDR3s leave out the opening cysteine and the closing phenylalanine or tryptophan. Clone size is not always given. Where it is, it says once, few, many or a class for expanded clones.

TRBV2	NA	13	TRBJ1-3	ASSRDRGTGNTIY
TRBV6-5	NA	13	TRBJ1-4	ASMRGPEVREKLF
TRBV5-1	NA	12	TRBJ2-6	ASSLNTGANVLT
TRBV7-2	NA	13	TRBJ1-5	ASSLLPGREQPQH
TRBV9	NA	15	TRBJ1-1	ASSETGADPILAEAF
TRBV28	NA	14	TRBJ2-7	ASSPLGLADSYEQY
TRBV5-1	NA	13	TRBJ2-1	ASSRGTVSYNEQF
TRBV2	NA	13	TRBJ1-6	ASLMTRGGNSPLH
TRBV19	NA	14	TRBJ1-5	ASGEREIISNQPQH
TRBV3-1/TRBV3-2	NA	12	TRBJ2-7	ASSLGQGAYEQY
TRBV2	NA	12	TRBJ2-5	ASSGGYLQETQY
TRBV7-2	NA	13	TRBJ2-5	ASTQIAGGGATQY
TRBV11-2	NA	14	TRBJ1-3	ASSQRTGPSGNTIY
TRBV6-4	once	12	TRBJ1-6	ASSEGAFNSPLH
TRBV6-2/TRBV6-3	NA	13	TRBJ1-2	ASSYSPGGGYGYT
TRBV7-6	NA	13	TRBJ1-5	ASSLSGASNQPQH
TRBV6-1	NA	12	TRBJ1-3	ASSEKGGGNTIY
TRBV7-2	NA	15	TRBJ2-1	ASSLRSGLSSGNEQF
TRBV4-1	NA	13	TRBJ1-4	ASSRTGGTNEKLF
TRBV5-1	NA	15	TRBJ2-1	ASSYTITGTLYNEQF
TRBV4-1	NA	12	TRBJ1-6	ASSASPEQGWPH
TRBV5-4	NA	11	TRBJ1-3	ASSPGARDTIY
TRBV2	NA	12	TRBJ2-3	ASNRGRGTDTQY
TRBV19	NA	12	TRBJ1-4	ASSPRGWEEKLF
TRBV3-1/TRBV3-2	NA	11	TRBJ1-5	ASSQVDSQPQH
TRBV12-2	NA	11	TRBJ1-4	ASLGALNEKLF
TRBV6-5	NA	12	TRBJ2-7	ASSSGQFPYEQY
TRBV6-5	NA	12	TRBJ2-7	ASRQHRGAYEQY
TRBV7-2	NA	10	TRBJ2-2	ASSLDSGELF
TRBV10-3	NA	13	TRBJ1-2	AISESQAANYGYT
TRBV29-1	NA	10	TRBJ1-2	SVRTGPGGYT
TRBV10-3	once	13	TRBJ2-7	AISEGAGASYEQY
TRBV20-1	NA	9	TRBJ1-6	SARQNSPLH
TRBV6-5	few	11	TRBJ1-1	ASSLTGNTEAF
TRBV12-3/TRBV12-4	NA	10	TRBJ1-4	ASSSTPSKLF
TRBV29-1	NA	10	TRBJ2-1	SVEGKYNEQF
TRBV19	once	12	TRBJ1-3	ASREGWGGNTIY
TRBV29-1	NA	14	TRBJ2-5	SFSPLGQGTQETQY
TRBV10-1	once	13	TRBJ2-3	ASSVGGISTDTQY
TRBV9	NA	12	TRBJ2-7	ASSRDRGWDEQY
TRBV6-5	NA	13	TRBJ2-3	ASRQDPSSTDTQY